The rows below give T cell receptor beta chains drawn from one sample of a study of T cell changes during pregnancy in multiple sclerosis. Using immunoSEQ multiplex PCR, the repertoire was profiled, and TCRdb retains in-frame clones only, with some absent. The sample contains 60,000 to 75,000 clones, 90% to 95% of which appear only once. The sequenced sample was peripheral blood, obtained before pregnancy. The receptor source for this set is a female donor with multiple sclerosis, enrolled in a pregnancy study. The CDR3 runs from the conserved cysteine through the conserved F or W. The D gene is left open where the match is weak. Some rows have no size entry. The others give once, few or many, or a class for an expanded clone.

size: once; V: TRBV7-8; J: TRBJ2-1; D: .; DNA: TGTGCCAGCAGCTTAGTTGGTAACAGCTACAATGAGCAGTTCTTC; CDR3: CASSLVGNSYNEQFF
size: once; V: TRBV15; J: TRBJ1-6; D: TRBD1; DNA: TGTGCCACCAGCAGAGCGGGGACAGGGACTTCACCCCTCCACTTT; CDR3: CATSRAGTGTSPLHF
size: once; V: TRBV19; J: TRBJ1-1; D: TRBD1; DNA: TGTGCCAGTAGTAATGAACCGACAGGGGGCCCCGTTGAAGCTTTCTTT; CDR3: CASSNEPTGGPVEAFF
size: .; V: TRBV5-8; J: TRBJ2-7; D: .; DNA: TGTGCCAGCAGCACCTACTACGAGCAGTACTTC; CDR3: CASSTYYEQYF
size: .; V: TRBV9; J: TRBJ1-6; D: TRBD1; DNA: TGTGCCAGCAGGTCCACACGGGGGACAGGGGACAATTCACCCCTCCACTTT; CDR3: CASRSTRGTGDNSPLHF
size: few; V: TRBV7-3; J: TRBJ2-3; D: TRBD2; DNA: TGTGCCAGCAGCGCAGGGACTAGCGGGGGACGGGCCTCGGATACGCAGTATTTT; CDR3: CASSAGTSGGRASDTQYF
size: .; V: TRBV29-1; J: TRBJ1-3; D: .; DNA: TGCAGCGTTGAAGATCAGGGGACTGGAAACACCATATATTTT; CDR3: CSVEDQGTGNTIYF
size: once; V: TRBV7-9; J: TRBJ2-7; D: .; DNA: TGTGCCAGCAGCTTAGCACAGTCCTACGAGCAGTACTTC; CDR3: CASSLAQSYEQYF
size: .; V: TRBV29-1; J: TRBJ2-7; D: TRBD1; DNA: TGCAGCGTTGGGACAGGGCTCAGCTCCTACGAGCAGTACTTC; CDR3: CSVGTGLSSYEQYF
size: .; V: TRBV7-2; J: TRBJ2-5; D: TRBD2; DNA: TGTGCCAGCAGCCGACAGCGGGGACAAGAGACCCAGTACTTC; CDR3: CASSRQRGQETQYF
size: once; V: TRBV19; J: TRBJ2-2; D: TRBD1; DNA: TGTGCCAGTAGTGGCCAGGGGGTAGCCGGGGAGCTGTTTTTT; CDR3: CASSGQGVAGELFF
size: once; V: TRBV5-1; J: TRBJ2-3; D: TRBD2; DNA: TGCGCCAGCAGCTTAATAAGTCTAGCGGGGGGTTCTAGCACAGATACGCAGTATTTT; CDR3: CASSLISLAGGSSTDTQYF
size: .; V: TRBV19; J: TRBJ2-2; D: .; DNA: TGTGCCAGTAGTGTGACAGTCGGGCGAGGCACCGGGGAGCTGTTTTTT; CDR3: CASSVTVGRGTGELFF
size: .; V: TRBV15; J: TRBJ2-3; D: TRBD2; DNA: TGTGCCACCAGCAGACCTCTTGAAGGGACTAGCGGGGGCACAGATACGCAGTATTTT; CDR3: CATSRPLEGTSGGTDTQYF
size: .; V: TRBV9; J: TRBJ2-3; D: .; DNA: TGTGCCAGCAGCGTAGGGGTGGGTCTTAGCGCAGATACGCAGTATTTT; CDR3: CASSVGVGLSADTQYF
size: .; V: TRBV5-6; J: TRBJ1-4; D: TRBD1; DNA: TGTGCCAGCAGCTTGGGAGGGGGCCCTAATGAAAAACTGTTTTTT; CDR3: CASSLGGGPNEKLFF
size: .; V: TRBV19; J: TRBJ1-1; D: .; DNA: TGTGCCAGCCGGACTCGGGGAGACACTGAAGCTTTCTTT; CDR3: CASRTRGDTEAFF
size: .; V: TRBV7-2; J: TRBJ2-3; D: TRBD1; DNA: TGTGCCAGCAGCGGACAGGTTTCAGATACGCAGTATTTT; CDR3: CASSGQVSDTQYF
size: .; V: TRBV19; J: TRBJ1-1; D: .; DNA: TGTGCCAGTAGATCGGACACCTACATGAACACTGAAGCTTTCTTT; CDR3: CASRSDTYMNTEAFF
size: .; V: TRBV6-4; J: TRBJ2-3; D: .; DNA: TGTGCCAGCAGGGTTTGGGGACTTAACACAGATACGCAGTATTTT; CDR3: CASRVWGLNTDTQYF
size: .; V: TRBV6-5; J: TRBJ2-3; D: .; DNA: TGTGCCAGCAGTCAACCGGGCACAGATACGCAGTATTTT; CDR3: CASSQPGTDTQYF
size: .; V: TRBV19; J: TRBJ1-5; D: TRBD1; DNA: TGTGCCAGTAGTCTTCAGTCCGGGACAGGGTCCAATCAGCCCCAGCATTTT; CDR3: CASSLQSGTGSNQPQHF
size: .; V: TRBV18; J: TRBJ2-1; D: .; DNA: TGTGCCAGCTCGCTCGGGATGGGTCGCGATGAGCAGTTCTTC; CDR3: CASSLGMGRDEQFF
size: .; V: TRBV10-3; J: TRBJ2-7; D: .; DNA: TGTGCCATCAGTGAGTGGGACACCGCATACGAGCAGTACTTC; CDR3: CAISEWDTAYEQYF
size: .; V: TRBV2; J: TRBJ2-2; D: .; DNA: TGTGCCAGCAGCGTAGGGGGAGTCGGGGAGCTGTTTTTT; CDR3: CASSVGGVGELFF
size: .; V: TRBV9; J: TRBJ1-2; D: TRBD1; DNA: TGTGCCAGCAGCGGGAGGACAGGCCTAAACTATGGCTACACCTTC; CDR3: CASSGRTGLNYGYTF
size: .; V: TRBV13; J: TRBJ1-1; D: .; DNA: TGTGCCAGCAGCATTCGACGGGTCAACACTGAAGCTTTCTTT; CDR3: CASSIRRVNTEAFF
size: .; V: TRBV29-1; J: TRBJ2-3; D: .; DNA: TGCAGCGTTGTCGTCAGGGACACAGATACGCAGTATTTT; CDR3: CSVVVRDTDTQYF
size: .; V: TRBV15; J: TRBJ2-5; D: .; DNA: TGTGCCACCAGCAGGACCGGACAGAAGGAGACCCAGTACTTC; CDR3: CATSRTGQKETQYF
size: .; V: TRBV6-1; J: TRBJ2-1; D: .; DNA: TGTGCCAGCAGTGAAGAAATAGCGTCAAACAATGAGCAGTTCTTC; CDR3: CASSEEIASNNEQFF
size: .; V: TRBV15; J: TRBJ1-4; D: TRBD1; DNA: TGTGCCACCAGCAGAGCGACAGGGGGTAATGAAAAACTGTTTTTT; CDR3: CATSRATGGNEKLFF
size: .; V: TRBV27; J: TRBJ2-3; D: TRBD1; DNA: TGTGCCAGCAGTTTAGACAGGGGAGGAAGAGATACGCAGTATTTT; CDR3: CASSLDRGGRDTQYF
size: .; V: TRBV5-1; J: TRBJ2-7; D: .; DNA: TGCGCCAGCAGCGTTAACAGGGCCGGCGAGCAGTACTTC; CDR3: CASSVNRAGEQYF
size: .; V: TRBV7-2; J: TRBJ1-5; D: TRBD1; DNA: TGTGCCAGCAGAGACAGGGGTGGCAATCAGCCCCAGCATTTT; CDR3: CASRDRGGNQPQHF
size: .; V: TRBV27; J: TRBJ2-1; D: TRBD2; DNA: TGTGCCAGCAGTTTCTCCCCCGGGACTAGCTACAATGAGCAGTTCTTC; CDR3: CASSFSPGTSYNEQFF
size: .; V: TRBV6-4; J: TRBJ2-2; D: .; DNA: TGTGCCAGCAGTGAGGGGGCCGGGAACACCGGGGAGCTGTTTTTT; CDR3: CASSEGAGNTGELFF
size: .; V: TRBV13; J: TRBJ2-2; D: TRBD2; DNA: TGTGCCAGCAGCTTCGTGGCGGGGGTCGGGGAGCTGTTTTTT; CDR3: CASSFVAGVGELFF
size: .; V: TRBV29-1; J: TRBJ2-1; D: .; DNA: TGCAGCGCATGGGAGAATGAGCAGTTCTTC; CDR3: CSAWENEQFF
size: .; V: TRBV7-2; J: TRBJ1-1; D: .; DNA: TGTGCCAGCAGCTATGTATGGGGGGGAGTAGCTGAAGCTTTCTTT; CDR3: CASSYVWGGVAEAFF
size: .; V: TRBV6-5; J: TRBJ1-3; D: .; DNA: TGTGCCAGCAGACGGGACTTGTCCTCTGGAAACACCATATATTTT; CDR3: CASRRDLSSGNTIYF